This T cell receptor beta chain was profiled in a study of T cells after yellow fever vaccination. Study in general: It was SMART-Seq v4 Ultra Low Input that prepared the fractions with low cell numbers. Study-wide findings and caveats: Among primary-vaccination clones, most reappeared after the booster, at approximately 96% for CD4 and around 91% for CD8.

Via MiXCR, TCRdb re-called the 5' RACE reads, giving one row per CDR3 protein. The sample includes 620,000 or so distinct CDR3 sequences, less than 20% of them seen just once. This clonotype has more than one count but fewer than ten. The antigen remains undetermined. V lost 8 bases, J lost 7 bases, and 8 bases stayed unmatched. Looked up from germline, CDR1 is LNHDA and CDR2 is SQIVND (reference sequence). CDR3 length: 14 residues. The rearrangement joins TRBV19 to TRBJ1-5; the match to TRBD1 covers 10 bases. The TCR comes from a man between 18 and 35 years old who received the YFV17D yellow fever vaccine. The material was PBMCs, obtained 4 to 5 days after the first yellow fever vaccination. The CDR3 DNA sequence: TGTGCCAGTTCGACAGGGGGCTTAGACCAGCCCCAGCATTTT. Translation gives CASSTGGLDQPQHF. Full variable domain (missing parts from reference TRBV19 and TRBJ1-5): DGGITQSPKYLFRKEGQNVTLSCEQNLNHDAMYWYRQDPGQGLRLIYYSQIVNDFQKGDIAEGYSVSREKKESFPLTVTSAQKNPTAFYLCASSTGGLDQPQHFGDGTRLSIL.